These 27 T cell receptor beta chains were sequenced from one sample in a study of response to subunit inactivated influenza vaccine (dated by TCRdb to between 2018 and 2020). Libraries were built with RT-PCR. TCRdb records Illumina HiSeq 2500 as the sequencer. TCRdb trimmed the raw reads at Q25, called clones with MiXCR and kept productive beta chains. For every CDR3 protein sequence, its rows merge into one entry that carries the most common genes and DNA. In all, the sample holds 650,000 to 800,000 distinct CDR3 sequences, and about 18% of those were seen once. Roughly a tenth of the sample goes to the ten largest clones. Here the sequenced sample was PBMCs from blood, taken 4 to 6 days after vaccination. These receptors all stem from a man in his fifties or sixties who received an inactivated influenza vaccine. Donor details come from another sample of the same person, matched by shared clones.

The chain combines TRBV29-1 with TRBJ2-7; no clear D gene. CDR3 length equals 14 residues. Trimming took 7 bases from V and 3 from J, leaving 19 bases between them. Germline V gene data show CDR1 as SQVTM and CDR2 as ANQGSEA. The CDR3 here is CSGLLPRRHYEQYF. In DNA form, the CDR3 reads TGCAGCGGTCTTCTACCCCGTCGGCACTACGAGCAGTACTTC.

The V gene is TRBV4-3, the J gene TRBJ1-6; no reliable D call. CDR1 LGHNA and CDR2 YSLEER come from the germline V gene. There are 15 residues in the CDR3. Deletions cut 0 bases from V and 14 bases from J, with 17 bases between. The CDR3 loop reads CASSQDRAHDLTLHF. The CDR3 bases are TGCGCCAGCAGCCAAGACCGGGCGCACGATCTAACCCTCCACTTT.

CDR3 DNA sequence: TGTGCCAGCAGCGGGACTAGCGGGAGAGGGGAGCAGTTCTTC. This sequence encodes CASSGTSGRGEQFF. The V call is TRBV2, the J call TRBJ2-1; 14 bases fit TRBD2. Trimming took 6 bases from V and 10 from J; bases not matched to a gene: 5. This CDR3 is built from 14 residues. Per the germline V gene, CDR1 is SNHLY and CDR2 is FYNNEI.

The table lists this clonotype with a few counts. This rearrangement joins TRBV29-1 to TRBJ2-3, with 7 positions matching TRBD1. With V trimmed by 6 bases and J by 0 bases, 6 bases remained unmatched. CDR1 is SQVTM and CDR2 is ANQGSEA in the germline V gene. CDR3 length: 14 amino acids. This CDR3 reads CSVGQPASTDTQYF. The CDR3 nucleotides read TGCAGCGTGGGACAGCCCGCTAGCACAGATACGCAGTATTTT.

The rearrangement joins TRBV29-1 to TRBJ2-1, with a tentative D call TRBD2 (5 bases). The CDR3 is 13 residues long. Germline V gene sequence: CDR1 SQVTM, CDR2 ANQGSEA. V shed 7 bases and J shed 2 bases, with 12 bases lying between them. CDR3 bases: TGCAGCGCGATTGAGGGAGCCTACAATGAGCAGTTCTTC. Protein product: CSAIEGAYNEQFF.

This clonotype was recorded at least ten times. This sequence joins TRBV20-1 and TRBJ2-1, with TRBD2 matching over 11 bases. The V gene's germline CDR1 is DFQATT and CDR2 SNEGSKA (reference sequence). This CDR3 contains 18 residues. Germline trimming cut 6 bases from V and 1 base from J; bases unmatched to any gene: 14. The CDR3 coding sequence is TGCAGTGCCCGCCCGCCCTATACTAGCGGGAGTTCCTACAATGAGCAGTTCTTC. Translating it yields CSARPPYTSGSSYNEQFF.

The rearrangement links TRBV18 to TRBJ2-5; D gene uncertain. The CDR3 loop spans 12 amino acids. The V and J ends lost 3 bases and 5 bases respectively, with 7 bases between them. Germline V gene sequence: CDR1 KGHSH, CDR2 LQKENI. The CDR3 nucleotides are TGTGCCAGCTCACCCCCATCGGAGACCCAGTACTTC. Encoded protein: CASSPPSETQYF.

The sample holds many counts of this clonotype. This chain links TRBV5-6 with TRBJ2-1; TRBD2 matches 7 bases. The germline gives CDR1 SGHDT, CDR2 YYEEEE. This CDR3 region has 18 residues. Unmatched junction bases numbered 13, after V lost 0 bases and J lost 4 bases. The CDR3 is CASSLAASSGNLYNEQFF. CDR3 nucleotides: TGTGCCAGCAGCTTGGCGGCGTCTAGCGGAAACCTATACAATGAGCAGTTCTTC.

This clonotype was observed a handful of times. CDR3 nucleotides: TGTGCCAGCAGCTTTAGACTAGTCAGCACAGATACGCAGTATTTT. Its protein product is CASSFRLVSTDTQYF. This chain connects TRBV7-8 to TRBJ2-3; possibly TRBD2 for D (6 bases). Germline assignment: CDR1 SGHVS and CDR2 FQNEAQ. The length of the CDR3 is 15 residues. V was cut by 3 bases and J by 0 bases, with 10 bases left in between.

The chain joins TRBV7-9 to TRBJ2-1; maybe TRBD2 (6 bases). Germline V gives CDR1 SEHNR, CDR2 FQNEAQ (reference sequence). The CDR3 runs to 17 residues. V lost 4 bases to trimming and J lost 2 bases, with 18 bases between them. Here the CDR3 reads CASSSVGRGIPYNEQFF. The CDR3 DNA reads as TGTGCCAGCAGCTCAGTTGGGCGCGGGATCCCCTACAATGAGCAGTTCTTC.

The chain recombines TRBV27 with TRBJ2-3; 10 positions match TRBD2. The germline gives CDR1 MNHEY, CDR2 SMNVEV (reference sequence). The ends lost 2 bases at V and 7 bases at J; junction bases unmatched: 6. This CDR3 region has 15 residues. CDR3 protein: CASSLQASGGYTQYF. In DNA, the CDR3 is TGTGCCAGCAGTTTACAGGCTAGCGGGGGCTATACGCAGTATTTT.

This clonotype was detected many times. The gene calls are TRBV5-6 and TRBJ2-5, with 11 bases lining up with TRBD2. Trimming removed 4 bases from V and 2 bases from J; junction bases left unmatched: 13. The germline V gene has CDR1 SGHDT and CDR2 YYEEEE. This CDR3 contains 18 residues. The CDR3, as DNA: TGTGCCAGCAGCAAAAATCGACGGACTAGCGGGTTACAAGAGACCCAGTACTTC. As protein: CASSKNRRTSGLQETQYF.

This clonotype turned up a few times. This chain connects TRBV6-2 or TRBV6-3 to TRBJ1-2; unclear D gene. CDR1 and CDR2 (germline): MNHEY, SVGEGT. The CDR3 runs to 13 residues. Deletions cut 5 bases from V and 1 base from J, with 8 bases between. The CDR3 DNA reads as TGTGCCAGCAGTCTACAGAGTAACTATGGCTACACCTTC. Residues: CASSLQSNYGYTF.

This clonotype was detected a few times. This chain links TRBV20-1 with TRBJ2-1, with 13 positions matching TRBD2. Trimming cost V 0 bases and J 10 bases; bases outside gene matches: 6. This CDR3 has 15 residues. Per the germline V gene, CDR1 is DFQATT and CDR2 is SNEGSKA (reference sequence). The DNA for the CDR3 is TGCAGTGCTAGAGAAGGACTAGCGGGAGCTTGGGAGCAGTTCTTC. It codes for CSAREGLAGAWEQFF.

The chain is built from TRBV7-2 and TRBJ2-7; a possible D gene is TRBD1 (6 bases). CDR3 length equals 17 residues. V lost 3 bases and J lost 0, with 18 bases in between. CDR1 is SGHTA and CDR2 is FQGNSA in the germline V gene. The CDR3: CASSFTPGVALSYEQYF. Written as DNA, the CDR3 is TGTGCCAGCAGCTTTACTCCAGGGGTTGCCCTCTCCTACGAGCAGTACTTC.

Of note for this clonotype: The junction differs from germline at one of its ends, possibly a read error. This chain connects TRBV29-1 to TRBJ2-5; tentatively, D is TRBD1 (5 bases). CDR3 length: 14 amino acids. The V gene's germline CDR1 is SQVTM and CDR2 ANQGSEA. The chain's CDR3 is CGVEGRGSQETQYF. CDR3 coding DNA: TGCGGCGTTGAAGGAAGGGGCAGCCAAGAGACCCAGTACTTC.

This clonotype occurred a few times. V and J are TRBV2 and TRBJ2-4; 8 nucleotides match TRBD2. Looked up from germline, CDR1 is SNHLY and CDR2 is FYNNEI. Unmatched junction bases numbered 0, after V lost 3 bases and J lost 5 bases. This CDR3 has 13 residues. CDR3 loop: CASSDGGENIQYF. The CDR3 DNA reads as TGTGCCAGCAGTGACGGGGGGGAAAACATTCAGTACTTC.

The genes are TRBV5-1 and TRBJ2-4; D is perhaps TRBD1 (6 bases). Germline lookup yields CDR1 SGHRS and CDR2 YFSETQ. V lost 4 bases and J lost 7, with 18 bases in between. CDR3 length equals 15 residues. CDR3 loop: CASSPTGTQLNIQYF. CDR3 coding DNA: TGCGCCAGCAGCCCAACCGGGACACAACTGAACATTCAGTACTTC.

The CDR3 loop reads CASSLEGGSYINEQFF. The CDR3 DNA reads TGTGCCAGCAGCTTAGAAGGCGGGAGTTATATCAATGAGCAGTTCTTC. This sequence joins TRBV7-6 and TRBJ2-1, with 7 nucleotides matching TRBD2. The J segment lost 6 bases and the V segment lost 1 base, leaving 9 bases of the junction unmatched. Germline V lookup: CDR1 SGHVS, CDR2 FNYEAQ. The CDR3 loop spans 16 amino acids. The variable domain in full, with the rest retrieved from reference TRBV7-6 and TRBJ2-1, is GAGVSQSPRYKVTKRGQDVALRCDPISGHVSLYWYRQALGQGPEFLTYFNYEAQQDKSGLPNDRFSAERPEGSISTLTIQRTEQRDSAMYRCASSLEGGSYINEQFFGPGTRLTVL.

This clonotype was found a few times. The rearrangement links TRBV20-1 to TRBJ1-1, with D unresolved. CDR1 is DFQATT, CDR2 SNEGSKA, per germline (reference sequence). The CDR3 is made up of 12 amino acids. Trimming took off 5 bases at V and 3 bases at J, with 10 bases between the two ends. In DNA, the CDR3 is TGCAGTGCTTCTGGTCCCGACACTGAAGCTTTCTTT. This gives the protein CSASGPDTEAFF.

The rearrangement uses TRBV13 and TRBJ2-7; 7 bases map to TRBD1. Trimming cost V 5 bases and J 4 bases; bases outside gene matches: 17. Germline CDR1 reads PRHDT; CDR2 reads FYEKMQ (reference sequence). This CDR3 is built from 17 residues. The CDR3 DNA follows: TGTGCCAGCAGCGGCCGGGACAGAGACTACGAGGGGTACGAGCAGTACTTC. It specifies CASSGRDRDYEGYEQYF.

The V call is TRBV7-9, the J call TRBJ2-5, with TRBD2 matching 15 bases. From germline, CDR1 is SEHNR and CDR2 FQNEAQ (reference sequence). The CDR3 consists of 17 residues. V shed 4 bases, J shed 4 bases, and the junction held 7 bases outside the gene matches. CDR3 region: CASSWTSGGAWRETQYF. The CDR3 DNA reads TGTGCCAGCAGCTGGACTAGCGGGGGGGCATGGAGAGAGACCCAGTACTTC. Looking up the rest from reference TRBV7-9 and TRBJ2-5 gives the full variable domain: DTGVSQNPRHKITKRGQNVTFRCDPISEHNRLYWYRQTLGQGPEFLTYFQNEAQLEKSRLLSDRFSAERPKGSFSTLEIQRTEQGDSAMYLCASSWTSGGAWRETQYFGPGTRLLVL.

This clonotype was seen ten or more times. CDR3 sequence reads: CASSYYAGPYEQYF. For the CDR3, the DNA is TGTGCCAGCAGTTATTATGCGGGTCCCTACGAGCAGTACTTC. The chain joins TRBV6-5 to TRBJ2-7; possible D gene TRBD2, 5 bases. From germline, CDR1 is MNHEY and CDR2 SVGAGI. The CDR3 runs 14 residues. Trimming removed 3 bases from V and 2 bases from J, with 11 bases in between.

This clonotype was detected only a few times. The rearrangement links TRBV5-1 to TRBJ2-2; D may be TRBD1 (6 bases). The germline gives CDR1 SGHRS, CDR2 YFSETQ. The length of the CDR3 is 15 residues. V lost 3 bases to trimming and J lost 4 bases, with 13 bases between them. The CDR3 sequence is CASSSGALGTGELFF. The CDR3, as DNA: TGCGCCAGCAGCTCAGGGGCCTTGGGCACCGGGGAGCTGTTTTTT.

In this sample, this clonotype turned up many times. This chain uses TRBV4-3 with TRBJ2-3; 12 nucleotides agree with TRBD2. Losses at the gene ends were 0 bases for V and 4 bases for J; bases not matched to a gene: 5. The CDR3 has 17 amino acids. The germline CDR1 and CDR2 sequences are LGHNA and YSLEER. The chain's CDR3 is CASSQDRLAGDPDTQYF. The DNA for the CDR3 is TGCGCCAGCAGCCAAGATCGACTAGCGGGAGATCCAGATACGCAGTATTTT.

The chain has TRBV5-1 and TRBJ1-3; 7 bases agree with TRBD1. Trimming took 5 bases from V and 4 from J; bases not matched to a gene: 6. Per the germline V gene, CDR1 is SGHRS and CDR2 is YFSETQ. CDR3 size: 14 residues. The CDR3 reads CASRYTGAGNTIYF. The CDR3 nucleotides are TGCGCCAGCAGGTACACAGGGGCCGGAAACACCATATATTTT.

The gene calls are TRBV20-1 and TRBJ2-1; D remains ambiguous. Germline V gives CDR1 DFQATT, CDR2 SNEGSKA (reference sequence). V was shortened by 3 bases and J by 3 bases, with 9 bases between the two germline ends. This CDR3 region has 13 residues. The CDR3 bases are TGCAGTGCTAGCGCAGCGAGCTACAATGAGCAGTTCTTC. It specifies CSASAASYNEQFF.